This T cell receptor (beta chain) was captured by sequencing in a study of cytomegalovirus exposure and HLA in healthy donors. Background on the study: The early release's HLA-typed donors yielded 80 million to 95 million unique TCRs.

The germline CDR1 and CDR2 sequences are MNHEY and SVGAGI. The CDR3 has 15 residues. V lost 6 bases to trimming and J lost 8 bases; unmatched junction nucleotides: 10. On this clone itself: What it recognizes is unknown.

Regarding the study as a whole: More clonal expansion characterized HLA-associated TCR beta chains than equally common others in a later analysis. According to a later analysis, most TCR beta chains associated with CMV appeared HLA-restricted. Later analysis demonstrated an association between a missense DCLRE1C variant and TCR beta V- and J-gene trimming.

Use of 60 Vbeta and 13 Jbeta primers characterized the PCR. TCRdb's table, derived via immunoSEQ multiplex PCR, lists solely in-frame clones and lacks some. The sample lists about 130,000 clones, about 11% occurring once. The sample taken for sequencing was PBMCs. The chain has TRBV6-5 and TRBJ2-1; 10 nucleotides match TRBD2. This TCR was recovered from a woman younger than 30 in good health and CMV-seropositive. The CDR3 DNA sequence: TGTGCCAGCAGCGAGCTAGCGGGAGAGGCTCATGAGCAGTTCTTC. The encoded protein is CASSELAGEAHEQFF.